This T cell receptor (beta chain) was sequenced for a study of radiotherapy plus CTLA-4 blockade in lung cancer. Overall study: There were objective responses in roughly 17% of patients, and over 25% had disease control. Study outcomes and limitations: Blood saw expansion of tumor-derived TCR clones after radiotherapy plus ipilimumab.

Profiling relied on immunoSEQ multiplex PCR, and the TCRdb table lists in-frame clones only, not all of them. This table has about 78,000 clones, approximately 86% appearing once. With regard to this clone: As yet, its antigen is unknown.

Patients with chemo-refractory metastatic non-small-cell lung cancer received focal radiation plus CTLA-4 blockade with ipilimumab. The sequence was obtained from a human donor with non-small cell lung cancer who had stable disease on radiotherapy plus ipilimumab. Source: peripheral blood, taken from a patient treated with radiotherapy plus ipilimumab.

DNA of the CDR3: TGTGCCAGCAGCCGTATCGGACAGGGAAACACCGGGGAGCTGTTTTTT. Amino acids: CASSRIGQGNTGELFF. The V call is TRBV5-6, the J call TRBJ2-2; 8 bases align to TRBD1. This CDR3 is built from 16 residues. The trim removed 4 bases at V and 2 bases at J, leaving 7 bases unmatched. From germline, CDR1 is SGHDT and CDR2 YYEEEE.